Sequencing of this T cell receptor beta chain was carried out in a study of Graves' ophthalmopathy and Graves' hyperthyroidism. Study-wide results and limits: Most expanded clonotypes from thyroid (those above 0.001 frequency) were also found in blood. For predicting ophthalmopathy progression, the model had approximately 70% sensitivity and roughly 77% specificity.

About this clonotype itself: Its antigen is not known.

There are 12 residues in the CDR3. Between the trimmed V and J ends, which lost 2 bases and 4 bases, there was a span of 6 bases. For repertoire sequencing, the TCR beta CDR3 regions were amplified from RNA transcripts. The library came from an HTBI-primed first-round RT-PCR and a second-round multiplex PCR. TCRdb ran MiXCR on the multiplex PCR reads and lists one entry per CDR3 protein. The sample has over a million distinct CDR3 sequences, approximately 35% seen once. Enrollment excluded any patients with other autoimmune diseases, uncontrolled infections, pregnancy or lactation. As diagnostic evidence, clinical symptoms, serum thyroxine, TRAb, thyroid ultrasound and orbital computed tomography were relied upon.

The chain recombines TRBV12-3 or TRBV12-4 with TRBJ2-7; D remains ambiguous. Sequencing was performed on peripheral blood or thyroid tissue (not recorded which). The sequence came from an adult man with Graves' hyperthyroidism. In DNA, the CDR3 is TGTGCCAGCAGTTTATGGGCGTACGAGCAGTACTTC. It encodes CASSLWAYEQYF.